A single TCR beta chain is shown here with its context. The antigen this receptor binds is unknown. No base-level quality is on record; no much larger clone is a single base apart. Patients with autoimmune disease history or receiving systemic immunosuppression were excluded from the trial. Peripheral blood for TCR sequencing was collected from all dose cohorts at baseline, on cycle 4 day 1, and on cycle 7 day 1. The samples were drawn from a first-in-human, open-label, multicenter phase I dose-escalation trial of ivuxolimab. Adults with locally advanced or metastatic melanoma, renal cell carcinoma, hepatocellular carcinoma or head and neck squamous cell carcinoma were enrolled in the trial. Before TCR sequencing, CD4+ and CD8+ T cells were separately sorted from peripheral blood. This entry is derived from a study of OX40 agonist ivuxolimab in advanced cancers. Regarding the research as a whole: Ivuxolimab was a fully human IgG2 agonistic monoclonal antibody targeting the costimulatory receptor OX40 (CD134). Intravenous ivuxolimab was administered to patients every 2 weeks at six dose levels: 0.01, 0.1, 0.3, 1.5, 3 and 10 mg/kg. Of the approximately 54 dose-escalation patients, hepatocellular carcinoma was present in around 20, melanoma in approximately 15, renal cell carcinoma in 9 and head and neck cancer in 9. A male proportion of 82.7% and a mean age of approximately 61 years, ranging from roughly 23 to 79, were recorded for the dose-escalation cohort. Prior anti-PD-1, anti-PD-L1 or anti-CTLA-4 therapy was permitted, and about two fifths of dose-escalation patients had received checkpoint inhibitors. Partial responses were achieved by three dose-escalation patients, of whom one had hepatocellular carcinoma and two had cutaneous melanoma. Peripheral TCRbeta sequencing aimed to test whether ivuxolimab altered TCR sequence diversity and caused clonal T-cell expansion. The monotherapy dose-escalation portion (N ≈ 52 patients) of the phase I ivuxolimab trial is reported in the paper.

Spanning cysteine to phenylalanine, the CDR3 consists of 15 amino acids. Of all the DNA, just the CDR3 is kept, 45 bases in frame from base 1. Relative to germline, V is 0 bases shorter and J is 4 bases shorter, with 11 bases between their ends. CDR1 MNHEY and CDR2 SVGAGI were looked up in the germline V gene. Genomic DNA was isolated from the sorted cells so that the TCRbeta CDR3 region could be sequenced. The immunoSEQ Assay was used to sequence the TCRbeta CDR3 regions. TCRdb took over this immuneACCESS table, retaining in-frame rearrangements with V and J assigned. Such tables are incomplete; in checked studies, under half of the missing clones stem from an unresolved V gene, and the remainder is unexplained. The sample data list approximately 98,000 clones, and roughly 80% of these were observed just once. Of the sample, roughly 5% falls within the top ten clones. The study at large found these results: Partial responders in the 0.1-3.0 mg/kg groups had among the lowest normalized peripheral clonal expansion, especially among CD8+ T cells. Antigen specificity was not determined for the clonally expanded peripheral T cells. At doses of 0.1 to 3.0 mg/kg, clonal expansion of both CD4+ and CD8+ T cells in blood was seen between baseline and week 6. After ivuxolimab, more expanded clones were found on average in CD8+ T cells than in CD4+ T cells. Low levels of normalized T-cell clonal expansion were also seen in some nonresponding patients.

This TCR was sampled from an adult with an advanced solid tumor such as melanoma, head and neck, liver or kidney cancer. This chain is built from TRBV6-5 and TRBJ2-3, with TRBD2 perhaps the D gene, on 6 matching bases. The material was CD4+ or CD8+ T cells sorted from blood, obtained in a trial of the OX40 agonist ivuxolimab. The CDR3 protein sequence reads: CASSYSSGSPDTQYF. In nucleotide form, the sequence is TGTGCCAGCAGTTACTCGTCCGGGAGCCCAGATACGCAGTATTTT.